This T cell receptor beta chain emerged from a study of neurological immune-mediated disorders. Study results and caveats: Because no CDR3 amino acid sequences were shared across subjects by expanded clones, private repertoires were suggested in all groups.

This clonotype was detected many times. Its antigen is undetermined. Trimming removed 0 bases from V and 5 bases from J, with 12 bases in between. The CDR3 spans 15 residues. CDR1 SGHDT and CDR2 YYEEEE come from the germline V gene. The cDNA was synthesized by means of template-switch 5'RACE, which was carried out with 10-nucleotide random UMIs. In TCRdb, the 5' RACE reads were re-called with MiXCR into one record per CDR3 protein. The sample holds roughly 75,000 distinct CDR3 sequences, around 13% seen once. Time point in this sample: longitudinal time-point 1 (baseline). This receptor was obtained from a female donor with HTLV-1-associated myelopathy (HAM/TSP). V usage is TRBV5-6 and J usage is TRBJ2-1; a weak D match, TRBD2 (7 bases). Sequenced material: PBMCs. The CDR3 region is CASSLGGGPNNEQFF. CDR3 nucleotide sequence: TGTGCCAGCAGCTTGGGGGGGGGCCCCAACAATGAGCAGTTCTTC.